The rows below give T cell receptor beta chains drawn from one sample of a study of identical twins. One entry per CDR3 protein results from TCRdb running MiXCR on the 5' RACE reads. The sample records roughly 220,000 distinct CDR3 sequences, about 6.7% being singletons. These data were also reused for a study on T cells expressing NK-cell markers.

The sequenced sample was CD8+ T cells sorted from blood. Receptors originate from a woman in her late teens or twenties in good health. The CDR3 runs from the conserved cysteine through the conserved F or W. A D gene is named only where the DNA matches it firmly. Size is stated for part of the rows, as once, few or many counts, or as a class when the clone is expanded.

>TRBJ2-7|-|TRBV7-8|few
CASSLSGEAEQYF
TGTGCCAGCAGCTTATCAGGGGAGGCCGAGCAGTACTTC
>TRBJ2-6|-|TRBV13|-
CASSFRRGSGANVLTF
TGTGCCAGCAGCTTCAGACGGGGCTCTGGGGCCAACGTCCTGACTTTC
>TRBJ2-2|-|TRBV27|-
CAAARGNTGELFF
TGTGCTGCAGCCCGCGGAAACACCGGGGAGCTGTTTTTT
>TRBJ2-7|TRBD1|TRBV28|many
CASRTDRVKSYEQYF
TGTGCCAGCAGGACGGACAGGGTAAAAAGCTACGAGCAGTACTTC
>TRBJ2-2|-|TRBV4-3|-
CASSRLGDFYSGGELFF
TGCGCCAGCAGCCGGCTAGGGGACTTCTATTCGGGCGGGGAGCTGTTTTTT
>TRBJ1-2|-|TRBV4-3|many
CASSLSGIDGYTF
TGCGCCAGCAGCCTTTCCGGGATCGATGGCTACACCTTC
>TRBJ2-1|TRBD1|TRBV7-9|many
CASSLTGGSYNEQFF
TGCGCCAGCAGCTTGACAGGGGGTTCCTACAATGAGCAGTTCTTC
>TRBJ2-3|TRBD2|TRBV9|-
CASSVGGSGIDTQYF
TGTGCCAGCAGCGTAGGAGGTAGCGGGATCGATACGCAGTATTTT
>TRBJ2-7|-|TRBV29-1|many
CSVADRPLSYEQYF
TGCAGCGTCGCCGACAGGCCGCTCTCCTACGAGCAGTACTTC
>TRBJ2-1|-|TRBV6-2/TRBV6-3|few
CASSLVFHEQFF
TGTGCCAGCAGTCTAGTGTTCCATGAGCAGTTCTTC
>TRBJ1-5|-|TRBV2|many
CASSEAVPQPQHF
TGTGCCAGCAGTGAAGCAGTACCCCAGCCCCAGCATTTT
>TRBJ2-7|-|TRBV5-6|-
CASSTGRAHEQYF
TGTGCCAGCAGCACTGGCAGGGCACACGAGCAGTACTTC
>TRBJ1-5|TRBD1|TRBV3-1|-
CASSQAGTDNQPQHF
TGTGCCAGCAGCCAAGCCGGGACAGACAATCAGCCCCAGCATTTT
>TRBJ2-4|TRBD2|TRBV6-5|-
CASSYSTSGRDGNIQYF
TGTGCCAGCAGTTACTCGACTAGCGGGAGGGACGGGAACATTCAGTACTTC